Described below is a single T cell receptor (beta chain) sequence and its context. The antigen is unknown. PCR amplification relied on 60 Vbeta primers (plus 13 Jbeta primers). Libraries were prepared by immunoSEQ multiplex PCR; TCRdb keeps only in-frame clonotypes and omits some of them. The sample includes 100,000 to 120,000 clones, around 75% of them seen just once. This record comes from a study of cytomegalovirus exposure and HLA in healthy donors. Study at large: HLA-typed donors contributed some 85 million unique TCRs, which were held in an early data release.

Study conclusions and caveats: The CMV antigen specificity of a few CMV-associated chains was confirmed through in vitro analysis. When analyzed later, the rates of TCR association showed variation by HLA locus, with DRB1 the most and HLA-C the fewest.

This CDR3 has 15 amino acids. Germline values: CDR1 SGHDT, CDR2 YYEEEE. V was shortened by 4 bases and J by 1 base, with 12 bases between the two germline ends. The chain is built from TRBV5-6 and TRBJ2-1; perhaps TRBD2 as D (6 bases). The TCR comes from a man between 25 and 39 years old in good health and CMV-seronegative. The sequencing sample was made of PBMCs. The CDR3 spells CASSPVGTSYNEQFF. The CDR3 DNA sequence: TGTGCCAGCAGCCCGGTGGGGACTTCCTACAATGAGCAGTTCTTC. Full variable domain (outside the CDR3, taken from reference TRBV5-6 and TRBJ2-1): DAGVTQSPTHLIKTRGQQVTLRCSPKSGHDTVSWYQQALGQGPQFIFQYYEEEERQRGNFPDRFSGHQFPNYSSELNVNALLLGDSALYLCASSPVGTSYNEQFFGPGTRLTVL.